The present T cell receptor beta chain was sequenced within a study of control samples from healthy donors and cancer patients. Sequenced by immunoSEQ multiplex PCR; TCRdb stores in-frame clones only, minus some. The sample contains 55,000 to 90,000 clones, under 90% of which appear only once. Germline loops: CDR1 MGHRA, CDR2 YSYEKL. The length of the CDR3 is 16 residues. Losses at the gene ends were 4 bases for V and 4 bases for J; bases not matched to a gene: 11. V is TRBV4-1 and J is TRBJ2-7; 9 nucleotides line up with TRBD2. The clonotype was recovered from a man in his fifties in good health. Sequences were obtained from blood. CDR3 sequence reads: CASSPAARLAVYEQYF. In nucleotides, the CDR3 is TGCGCCAGCAGCCCCGCAGCGCGACTAGCGGTGTACGAGCAGTACTTC.